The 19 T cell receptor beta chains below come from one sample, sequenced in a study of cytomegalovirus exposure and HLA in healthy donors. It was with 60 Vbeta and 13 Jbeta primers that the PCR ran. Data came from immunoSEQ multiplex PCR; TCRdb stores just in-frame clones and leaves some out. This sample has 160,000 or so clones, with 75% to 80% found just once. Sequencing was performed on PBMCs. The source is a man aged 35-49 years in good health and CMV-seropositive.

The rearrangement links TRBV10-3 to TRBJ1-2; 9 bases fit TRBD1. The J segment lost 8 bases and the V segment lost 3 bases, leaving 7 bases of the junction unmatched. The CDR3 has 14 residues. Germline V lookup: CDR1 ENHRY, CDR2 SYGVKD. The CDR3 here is CAISDRTGDRGYTF. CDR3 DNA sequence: TGTGCCATCAGTGACCGGACAGGGGATCGGGGCTACACCTTC.

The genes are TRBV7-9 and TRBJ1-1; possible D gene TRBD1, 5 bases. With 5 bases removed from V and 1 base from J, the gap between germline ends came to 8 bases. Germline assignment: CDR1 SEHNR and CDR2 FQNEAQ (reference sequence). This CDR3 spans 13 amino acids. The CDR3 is CASSRTPNTEAFF. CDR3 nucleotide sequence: TGTGCCAGCAGCCGGACACCGAACACTGAAGCTTTCTTT.

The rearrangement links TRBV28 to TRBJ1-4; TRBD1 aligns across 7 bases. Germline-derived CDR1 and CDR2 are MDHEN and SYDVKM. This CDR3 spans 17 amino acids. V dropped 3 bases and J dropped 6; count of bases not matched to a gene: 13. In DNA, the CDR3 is TGTGCCAGCAGTTTCCTGAGCAGACAGGGAATAGATGAAAAACTGTTTTTT. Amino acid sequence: CASSFLSRQGIDEKLFF.

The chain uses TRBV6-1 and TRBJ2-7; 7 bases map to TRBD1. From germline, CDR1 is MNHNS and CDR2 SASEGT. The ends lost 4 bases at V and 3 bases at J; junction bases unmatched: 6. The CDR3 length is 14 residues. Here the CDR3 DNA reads TGTGCCAGCAGTGGATACAGGGGTTTCTACGAGCAGTACTTC. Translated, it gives CASSGYRGFYEQYF.

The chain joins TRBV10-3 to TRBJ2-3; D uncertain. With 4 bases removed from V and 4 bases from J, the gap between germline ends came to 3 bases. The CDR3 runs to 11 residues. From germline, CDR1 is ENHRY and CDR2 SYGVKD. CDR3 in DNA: TGTGCCATCAGTGCTTCAGATACGCAGTATTTT. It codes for CAISASDTQYF.

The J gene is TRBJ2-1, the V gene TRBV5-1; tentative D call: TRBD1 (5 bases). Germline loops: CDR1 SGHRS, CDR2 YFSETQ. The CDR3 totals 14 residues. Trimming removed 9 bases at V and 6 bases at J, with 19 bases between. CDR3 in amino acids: CATPPRDNRNEQFF. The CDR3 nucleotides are TGCGCCACCCCCCCCAGGGATAATCGCAATGAGCAGTTCTTC.

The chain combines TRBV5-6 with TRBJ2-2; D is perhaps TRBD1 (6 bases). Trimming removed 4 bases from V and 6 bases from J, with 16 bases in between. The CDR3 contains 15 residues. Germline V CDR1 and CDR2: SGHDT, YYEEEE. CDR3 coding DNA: TGTGCCAGCAGCCTCTACAGGGACCGGGCCGGGGAGCTGTTTTTT. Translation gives CASSLYRDRAGELFF.

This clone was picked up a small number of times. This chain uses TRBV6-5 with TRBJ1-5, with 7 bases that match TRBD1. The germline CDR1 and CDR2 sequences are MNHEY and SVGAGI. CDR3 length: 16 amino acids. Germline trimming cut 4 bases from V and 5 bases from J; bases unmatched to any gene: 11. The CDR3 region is CASSSGGEGADQPQHF. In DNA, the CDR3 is TGTGCCAGCAGTTCCGGGGGGGAGGGGGCTGATCAGCCCCAGCATTTT.

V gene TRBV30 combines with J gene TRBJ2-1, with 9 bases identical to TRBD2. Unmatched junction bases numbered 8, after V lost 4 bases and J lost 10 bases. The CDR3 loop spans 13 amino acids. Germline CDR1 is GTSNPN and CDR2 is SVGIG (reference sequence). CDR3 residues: CAWTGGRAREQFF. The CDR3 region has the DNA TGTGCCTGGACCGGCGGGAGGGCCCGGGAGCAGTTCTTC.

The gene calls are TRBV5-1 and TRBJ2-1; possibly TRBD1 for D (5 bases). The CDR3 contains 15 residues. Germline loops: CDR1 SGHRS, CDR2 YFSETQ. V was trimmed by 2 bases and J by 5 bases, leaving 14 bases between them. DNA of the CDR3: TGCGCCAGCAGCTTCGGCGACAGAATGGACAATGAGCAGTTCTTC. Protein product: CASSFGDRMDNEQFF.

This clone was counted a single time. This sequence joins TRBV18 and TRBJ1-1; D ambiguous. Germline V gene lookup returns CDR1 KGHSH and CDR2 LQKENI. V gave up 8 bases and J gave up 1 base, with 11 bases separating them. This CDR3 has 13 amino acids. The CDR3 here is CASAPGSNTEAFF. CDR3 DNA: TGTGCCAGCGCCCCCGGTTCGAACACTGAAGCTTTCTTT.

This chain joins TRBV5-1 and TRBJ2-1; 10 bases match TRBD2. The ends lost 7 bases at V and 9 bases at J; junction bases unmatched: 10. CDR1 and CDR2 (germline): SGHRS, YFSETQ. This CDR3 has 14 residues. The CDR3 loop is CASSSSGSGFEQFF. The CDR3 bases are TGCGCCAGCTCATCTAGCGGGAGCGGTTTTGAGCAGTTCTTC.

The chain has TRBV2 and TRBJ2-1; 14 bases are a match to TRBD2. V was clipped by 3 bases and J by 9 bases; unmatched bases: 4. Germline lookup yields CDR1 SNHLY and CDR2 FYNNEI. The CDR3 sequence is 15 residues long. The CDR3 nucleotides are TGTGCCAGCAGTGACGGGACTAGCGGGAGTGGTGAGCAGTTCTTC. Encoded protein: CASSDGTSGSGEQFF.

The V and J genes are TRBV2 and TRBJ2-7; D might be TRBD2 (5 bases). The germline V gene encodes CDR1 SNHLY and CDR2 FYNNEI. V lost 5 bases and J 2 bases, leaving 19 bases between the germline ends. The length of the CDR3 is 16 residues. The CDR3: CASSRELVLSTYEQYF. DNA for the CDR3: TGTGCCAGCAGTCGAGAACTAGTTCTCTCGACCTACGAGCAGTACTTC.

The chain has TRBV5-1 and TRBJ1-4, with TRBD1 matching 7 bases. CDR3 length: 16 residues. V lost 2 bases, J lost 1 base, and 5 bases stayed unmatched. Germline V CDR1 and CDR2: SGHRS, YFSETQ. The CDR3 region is CASSFQTGRTNEKLFF. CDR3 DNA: TGCGCCAGCAGCTTTCAGACAGGGAGAACTAATGAAAAACTGTTTTTT.

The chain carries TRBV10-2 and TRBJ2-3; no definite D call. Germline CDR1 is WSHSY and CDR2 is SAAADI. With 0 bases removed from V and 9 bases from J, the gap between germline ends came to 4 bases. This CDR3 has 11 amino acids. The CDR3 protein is CASSESETQYF. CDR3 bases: TGCGCCAGCAGTGAGTCGGAGACGCAGTATTTT.

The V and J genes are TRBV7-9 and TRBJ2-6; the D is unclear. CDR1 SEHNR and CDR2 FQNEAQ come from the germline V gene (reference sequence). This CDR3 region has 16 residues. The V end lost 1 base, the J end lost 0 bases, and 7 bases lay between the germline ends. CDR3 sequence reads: CASSLGRNSGANVLTF. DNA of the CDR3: TGTGCCAGCAGCTTAGGCAGGAACTCTGGGGCCAACGTCCTGACTTTC. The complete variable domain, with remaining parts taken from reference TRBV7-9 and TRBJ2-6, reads DTGVSQNPRHKITKRGQNVTFRCDPISEHNRLYWYRQTLGQGPEFLTYFQNEAQLEKSRLLSDRFSAERPKGSFSTLEIQRTEQGDSAMYLCASSLGRNSGANVLTFGAGSRLTVL.

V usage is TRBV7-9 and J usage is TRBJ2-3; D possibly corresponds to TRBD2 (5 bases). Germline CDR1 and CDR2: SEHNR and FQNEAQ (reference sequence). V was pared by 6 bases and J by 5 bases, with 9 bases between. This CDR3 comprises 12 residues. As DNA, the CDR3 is TGTGCCAGCAGATCCGAGGGAGATACGCAGTATTTT. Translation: CASRSEGDTQYF.

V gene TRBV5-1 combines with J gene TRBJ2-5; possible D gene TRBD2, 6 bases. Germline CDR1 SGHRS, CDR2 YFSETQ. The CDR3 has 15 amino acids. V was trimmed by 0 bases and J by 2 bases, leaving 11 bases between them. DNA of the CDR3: TGCGCCAGCAGCTTGGTGGTAGCGGCGCAAGAGACCCAGTACTTC. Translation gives CASSLVVAAQETQYF. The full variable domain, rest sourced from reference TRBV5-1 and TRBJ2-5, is KAGVTQTPRYLIKTRGQQVTLSCSPISGHRSVSWYQQTPGQGLQFLFEYFSETQRNKGNFPGRFSGRQFSNSRSEMNVSTLELGDSALYLCASSLVVAAQETQYFGPGTRLLVL.